Sample share makes the clone carrying this T cell receptor (delta chain) medium-sized. The same CDR3 can be traced to other DNA sequences in this sample. The sample originates from a study of gamma-delta chains in newborns, infants, children. TCRdb fed the reads into CATT to redo clone calling. This sample has approximately 3,000 delta-chain clones; more than 9% occur once, and the top ten carry about 10%. This CDR3 spans 15 amino acids. The ends were cut back, 0 bases at V and 0 bases at J, with 10 bases in the middle. Per germline, CDR1 GEAIGNYY and CDR2 EKD. The TCR originated in a child who was a newborn, infant or young child, either healthy, febrile or measles-vaccinated (not recorded which). This chain uses TRDV2 with TRDJ1; tentatively, D is TRDD3 (6 bases). Material: blood. CDR3 region: CACDTVGGHTDKLIF. CDR3 DNA: TGTGCCTGTGACACCGTGGGGGGCCACACCGATAAACTCATCTTT.